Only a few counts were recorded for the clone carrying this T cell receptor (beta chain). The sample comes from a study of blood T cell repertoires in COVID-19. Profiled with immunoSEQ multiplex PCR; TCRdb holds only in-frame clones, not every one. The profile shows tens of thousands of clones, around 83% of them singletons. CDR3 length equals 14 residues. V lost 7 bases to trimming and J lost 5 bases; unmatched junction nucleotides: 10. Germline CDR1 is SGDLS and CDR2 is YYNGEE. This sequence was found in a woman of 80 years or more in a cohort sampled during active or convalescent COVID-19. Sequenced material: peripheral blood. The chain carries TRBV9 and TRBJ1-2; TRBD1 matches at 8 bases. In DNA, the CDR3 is TGTGCCAGCGGTAGACCGGGACAGGATTATGGCTACACCTTC. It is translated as CASGRPGQDYGYTF.